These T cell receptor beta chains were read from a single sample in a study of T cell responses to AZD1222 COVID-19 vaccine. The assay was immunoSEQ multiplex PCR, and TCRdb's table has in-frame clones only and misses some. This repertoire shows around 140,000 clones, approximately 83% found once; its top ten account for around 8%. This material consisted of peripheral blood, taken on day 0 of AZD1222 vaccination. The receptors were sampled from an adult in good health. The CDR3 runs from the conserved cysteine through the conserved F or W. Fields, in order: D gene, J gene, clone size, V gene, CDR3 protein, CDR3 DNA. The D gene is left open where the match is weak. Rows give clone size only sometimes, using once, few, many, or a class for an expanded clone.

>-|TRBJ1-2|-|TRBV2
CASASGSGYTF
TGTGCCAGCGCCTCCGGGTCTGGCTACACCTTC
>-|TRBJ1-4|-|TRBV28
CASRPIRAGAHEKLFF
TGTGCCAGCAGACCAATTAGGGCAGGGGCGCATGAAAAACTGTTTTTT
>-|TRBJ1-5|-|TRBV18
CASSSQGGGNQPQHF
TGTGCCAGCTCATCTCAGGGCGGAGGCAATCAGCCCCAGCATTTT
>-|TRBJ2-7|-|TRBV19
CASSIGGLPSYEQYF
TGTGCCAGTAGTATAGGAGGACTACCGTCCTACGAGCAGTACTTC
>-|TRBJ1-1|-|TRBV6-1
CASSEAGAGRRTEAFF
TGTGCCAGCAGTGAAGCTGGGGCAGGCCGGCGGACTGAAGCTTTCTTT
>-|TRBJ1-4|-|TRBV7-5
CARSFPGLISEKLFF
TGTGCCAGAAGCTTTCCAGGGCTAATCAGTGAAAAACTGTTTTTT
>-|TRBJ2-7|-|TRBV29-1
CSVMDGSSYEQYF
TGCAGCGTAATGGACGGGAGCTCCTACGAGCAGTACTTC
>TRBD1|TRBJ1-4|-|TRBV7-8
CASSRRTGLNEKLFF
TGTGCCAGCAGCCGGAGGACAGGTCTTAATGAAAAACTGTTTTTT
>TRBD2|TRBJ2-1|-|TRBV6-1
CASSDILLAGGLEQFF
TGTGCCAGCAGTGACATCCTCCTAGCGGGAGGGCTTGAGCAGTTCTTC
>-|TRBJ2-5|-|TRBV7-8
CASSQLETQYF
TGTGCCAGCAGCCAACTGGAGACCCAGTACTTC
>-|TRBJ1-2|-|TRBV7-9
CASTALSGLGGYTF
TGTGCCAGCACGGCCCTTTCGGGGCTGGGGGGCTACACCTTC
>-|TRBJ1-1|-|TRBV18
CASSPLGSDTEAFF
TGTGCCAGCTCACCTCTCGGGTCTGACACTGAAGCTTTCTTT
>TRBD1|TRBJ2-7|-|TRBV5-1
CASSPAGTGDEQYF
TGCGCCAGCAGCCCGGCCGGGACAGGGGACGAGCAGTACTTC
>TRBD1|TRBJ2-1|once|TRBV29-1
CSVTPDRGLNEQFF
TGCAGCGTCACCCCAGACAGGGGGCTGAATGAGCAGTTCTTC
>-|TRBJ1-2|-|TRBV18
CASSPPSRVTNYGYTF
TGTGCCAGCTCACCACCGAGTCGGGTCACGAACTATGGCTACACCTTC
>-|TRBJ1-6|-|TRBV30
CAWVSGTGNSPLHF
TGTGCCTGGGTTTCCGGAACGGGCAATTCACCCCTCCACTTT
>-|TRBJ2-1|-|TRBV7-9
CASSPAAGSYNEQFF
TGTGCCAGCAGCCCCGCGGCGGGCTCCTACAATGAGCAGTTCTTC
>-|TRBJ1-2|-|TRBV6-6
CASSKGGANYGYTF
TGTGCCAGCAGTAAGGGGGGGGCGAACTATGGCTACACCTTC
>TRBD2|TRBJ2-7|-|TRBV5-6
CASSLKPSGSYEQYF
TGTGCCAGCAGCTTGAAGCCTAGCGGGTCATACGAGCAGTACTTC
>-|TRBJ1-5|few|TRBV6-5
CASSLFSGYEPQHF
TGTGCCAGCAGTCTCTTCAGTGGGTACGAGCCCCAGCATTTT
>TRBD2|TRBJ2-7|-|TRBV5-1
CASSLLRGDYEQYF
TGCGCCAGCAGCTTGTTGCGGGGGGACTACGAGCAGTACTTC
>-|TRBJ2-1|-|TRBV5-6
CASSWGDSYYNEQFF
TGTGCCAGCAGCTGGGGGGACAGCTATTACAATGAGCAGTTCTTC
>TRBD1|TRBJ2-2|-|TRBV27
CASSFRPPLTGTGELFF
TGTGCCAGCAGTTTTCGCCCCCCGTTGACAGGGACCGGGGAGCTGTTTTTT
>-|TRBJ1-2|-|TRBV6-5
CASSYSHSAAGYTF
TGTGCCAGCAGTTACTCGCATTCGGCCGCTGGCTACACCTTC
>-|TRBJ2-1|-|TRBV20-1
CSAKGYNEQFF
TGCAGTGCTAAAGGGTACAATGAGCAGTTCTTC
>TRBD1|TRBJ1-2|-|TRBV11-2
CASSLDRDRAGIYGYTF
TGTGCCAGCAGCTTAGATAGGGACAGGGCGGGAATCTATGGCTACACCTTC
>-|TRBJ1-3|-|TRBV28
CASSPGGRSGNTIYF
TGTGCCAGCAGTCCGGGGGGCCGCTCTGGAAACACCATATATTTT
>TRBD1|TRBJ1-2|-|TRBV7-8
CASSLEGGTGGFNYGYTF
TGTGCCAGCAGCTTAGAAGGGGGGACAGGGGGATTTAACTATGGCTACACCTTC
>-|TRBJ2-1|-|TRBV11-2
CASSFPGVREQFF
TGTGCCAGCAGCTTTCCAGGGGTGCGCGAGCAGTTCTTC
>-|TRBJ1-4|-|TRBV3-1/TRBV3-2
CASSPRGGEKLFF
TGTGCCAGCAGCCCTCGGGGGGGGGAAAAACTGTTTTTT
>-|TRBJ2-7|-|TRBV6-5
CASSSSSYEQYF
TGTGCCAGCAGTTCTTCCTCCTACGAGCAGTACTTC
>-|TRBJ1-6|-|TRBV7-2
CASRSGTSNSPLHF
TGTGCCAGCAGGTCGGGGACGTCGAATTCACCCCTCCACTTT
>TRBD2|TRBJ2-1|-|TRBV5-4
CASSLAASGGVSNEQFF
TGTGCCAGCAGCTTGGCTGCTAGCGGGGGGGTCTCCAATGAGCAGTTCTTC
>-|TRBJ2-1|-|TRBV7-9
CASSLRGQADGSYNEQFF
TGTGCCAGCAGCTTAAGGGGCCAAGCGGATGGCTCCTACAATGAGCAGTTCTTC
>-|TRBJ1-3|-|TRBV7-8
CASSPRVGGPSGNTIYF
TGTGCCAGCAGCCCAAGAGTCGGCGGACCCTCTGGAAACACCATATATTTT
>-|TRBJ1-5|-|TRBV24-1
CATSDTGTNQPQHF
TGTGCCACCAGTGATACCGGGACAAATCAGCCCCAGCATTTT
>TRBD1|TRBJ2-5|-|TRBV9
CASSAVTGVQETQYF
TGTGCCAGCAGCGCCGTCACAGGGGTTCAAGAGACCCAGTACTTC
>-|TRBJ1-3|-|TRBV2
CATLGAGYSGNTIYF
TGTGCGACCCTTGGAGCGGGGTACTCCGGAAACACCATATATTTT
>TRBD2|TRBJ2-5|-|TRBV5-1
CASSFAAGIGEAQYF
TGCGCCAGCAGCTTCGCAGCGGGGATCGGGGAGGCCCAGTACTTC
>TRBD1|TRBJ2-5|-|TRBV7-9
CASSTGGRETQYF
TGTGCCAGCAGCACAGGGGGCCGTGAGACCCAGTACTTC
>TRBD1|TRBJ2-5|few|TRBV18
CASSPPKGGEKTQYF
TGTGCCAGCTCACCACCGAAAGGGGGCGAAAAGACCCAGTACTTC
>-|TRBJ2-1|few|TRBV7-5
CARSPPTSERYNEQFF
TGTGCCAGAAGCCCCCCAACTAGCGAGCGTTACAATGAGCAGTTCTTC
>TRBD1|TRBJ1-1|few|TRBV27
CASSTGGTEAFF
TGTGCCAGCAGTACAGGGGGCACTGAAGCTTTCTTT
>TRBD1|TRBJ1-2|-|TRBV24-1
CATSAPGQGLTF
TGTGCCACCAGTGCCCCGGGACAGGGGTTAACCTTC
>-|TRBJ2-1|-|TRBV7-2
CASSSRTIKYNEQFF
TGTGCCAGCAGCTCCCGGACTATTAAGTACAATGAGCAGTTCTTC
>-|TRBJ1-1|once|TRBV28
CASSSSTTEAFF
TGTGCCAGCAGTTCCTCTACCACTGAAGCTTTCTTT
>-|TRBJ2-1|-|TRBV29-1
CSVEGYRAYNEQFF
TGCAGCGTTGAAGGCTACCGGGCTTACAATGAGCAGTTCTTC
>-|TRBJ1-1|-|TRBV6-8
CASSTPGDPETEAFF
TGTGCCAGCAGTACCCCTGGGGACCCGGAGACTGAAGCTTTCTTT
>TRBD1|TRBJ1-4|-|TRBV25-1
CASSDQGGLEKLFF
TGTGCCAGCAGTGACCAGGGGGGTCTTGAAAAACTGTTTTTT